The rows below give T cell receptor beta chains drawn from one sample of a study of CD8+CD57+ T cells in acquired aplastic anemia. MiXCR, run by TCRdb on the reads, gives a single entry per CDR3 protein. The data hold 450,000 to 550,000 distinct CDR3 sequences, with under 40% observed a single time. Sequenced sample: sorted CD4+, CD8+, or CD8+CD57+ T cells (not recorded which) from PBMCs. Receptors were obtained from a human donor with aplastic anemia. Each CDR3 is given with its conserved first and last residue. The order of the fields is D gene, J gene, clone size, CDR3 length, V gene, CDR3 DNA, CDR3 protein. A D gene is named only where the DNA matches it firmly. Part of the rows lack a size; the others show once, few, many or a class for expanded clones.

D gene: -
J gene: TRBJ2-3
clone size: few
CDR3 length: 16
V gene: TRBV3-1
CDR3 DNA: TGTGCCAGCAGCCAAGTACTAGCCCTAGGAGCAGATACGCAGTATTTT
CDR3 protein: CASSQVLALGADTQYF

D gene: TRBD2
J gene: TRBJ2-7
clone size: many
CDR3 length: 15
V gene: TRBV9
CDR3 DNA: TGTGCCAGCAGCCCCTCGGTAGCGGGGTTCTACGAGCAGTACTTC
CDR3 protein: CASSPSVAGFYEQYF

D gene: TRBD1
J gene: TRBJ1-1
clone size: -
CDR3 length: 14
V gene: TRBV20-1
CDR3 DNA: TGCAGTGCTCCCGGACAGGGGGCGGTCACTGAAGCTTTCTTT
CDR3 protein: CSAPGQGAVTEAFF

D gene: -
J gene: TRBJ1-2
clone size: -
CDR3 length: 12
V gene: TRBV29-1
CDR3 DNA: TGCAGCGTTGAAGGCCAGTACTATGGCTACACCTTC
CDR3 protein: CSVEGQYYGYTF

D gene: TRBD2
J gene: TRBJ2-3
clone size: -
CDR3 length: 18
V gene: TRBV20-1
CDR3 DNA: TGCAGTGCTGGAGGGCGGGAGGCCACGTCTTCTAGCACAGATACGCAGTATTTT
CDR3 protein: CSAGGREATSSSTDTQYF

D gene: -
J gene: TRBJ2-5
clone size: many
CDR3 length: 12
V gene: TRBV11-3
CDR3 DNA: TGTGCCAGCAGCTTACCAAAAGAGACCCAGTACTTC
CDR3 protein: CASSLPKETQYF

D gene: TRBD1
J gene: TRBJ2-2
clone size: few
CDR3 length: 16
V gene: TRBV7-3
CDR3 DNA: TGTGCCAGCAGCTTAAGCGGGACAGGGCGGGCCGGGGAGCTGTTTTTT
CDR3 protein: CASSLSGTGRAGELFF

D gene: -
J gene: TRBJ2-5
clone size: many
CDR3 length: 10
V gene: TRBV20-1
CDR3 DNA: TGCAGTGGCTTTGGGGAGACCCAGTACTTC
CDR3 protein: CSGFGETQYF

D gene: -
J gene: TRBJ2-2
clone size: few
CDR3 length: 16
V gene: TRBV5-1
CDR3 DNA: TGCGCCAGCAGCTTTGGGGGGGACAGAGTCACCGGGGAGCTGTTTTTT
CDR3 protein: CASSFGGDRVTGELFF

D gene: TRBD2
J gene: TRBJ2-7
clone size: many
CDR3 length: 13
V gene: TRBV7-7
CDR3 DNA: TGTGCTAGCAGCCTGGCGCGGGAGGGCGAGCAGTACTTC
CDR3 protein: CASSLAREGEQYF

D gene: TRBD1
J gene: TRBJ2-1
clone size: many
CDR3 length: 12
V gene: TRBV24-1
CDR3 DNA: TGTGCCACCCGACAGGGATCGAGTGAGCAGTTCTTC
CDR3 protein: CATRQGSSEQFF

D gene: TRBD1
J gene: TRBJ1-2
clone size: many
CDR3 length: 13
V gene: TRBV10-3
CDR3 DNA: TGTGCCATCAGAGACAGGGGGCCCTATGGCTACACCTTC
CDR3 protein: CAIRDRGPYGYTF

D gene: -
J gene: TRBJ2-7
clone size: -
CDR3 length: 13
V gene: TRBV10-3
CDR3 DNA: TGTGCCAGCAGTGAATCTATGATTGTATGGCAGTACTTC
CDR3 protein: CASSESMIVWQYF

D gene: TRBD1
J gene: TRBJ2-7
clone size: few
CDR3 length: 16
V gene: TRBV11-2
CDR3 DNA: TGTGCCAGCACCAAGTCACCGGGACAGGGGGCTTTCGAGCAGTACTTC
CDR3 protein: CASTKSPGQGAFEQYF